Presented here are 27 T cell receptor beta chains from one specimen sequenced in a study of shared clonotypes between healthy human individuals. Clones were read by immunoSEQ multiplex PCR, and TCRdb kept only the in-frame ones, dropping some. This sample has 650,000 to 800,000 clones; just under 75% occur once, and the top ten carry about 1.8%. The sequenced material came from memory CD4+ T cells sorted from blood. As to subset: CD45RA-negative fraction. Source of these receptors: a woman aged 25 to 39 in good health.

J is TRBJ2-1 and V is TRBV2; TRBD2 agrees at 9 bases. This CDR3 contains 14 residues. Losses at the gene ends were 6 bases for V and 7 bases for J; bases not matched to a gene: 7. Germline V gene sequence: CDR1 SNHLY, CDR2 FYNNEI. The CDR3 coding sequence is TGTGCCAGCAGCCTCCTAGCGGGGATTAATGAGCAGTTCTTC. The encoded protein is CASSLLAGINEQFF.

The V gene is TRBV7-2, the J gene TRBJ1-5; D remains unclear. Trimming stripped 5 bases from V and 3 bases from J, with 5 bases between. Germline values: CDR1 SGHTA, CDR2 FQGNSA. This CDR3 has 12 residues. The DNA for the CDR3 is TGTGCCAGCAGCAGGAACAATCAGCCCCAGCATTTT. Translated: CASSRNNQPQHF.

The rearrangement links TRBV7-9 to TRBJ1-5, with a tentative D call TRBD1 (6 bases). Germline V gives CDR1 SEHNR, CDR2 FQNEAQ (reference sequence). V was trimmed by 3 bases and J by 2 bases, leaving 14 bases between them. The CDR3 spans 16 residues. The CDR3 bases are TGTGCCAGCAGCTTTGTACAGGGTTCGGGCAATCAGCCCCAGCATTTT. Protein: CASSFVQGSGNQPQHF.

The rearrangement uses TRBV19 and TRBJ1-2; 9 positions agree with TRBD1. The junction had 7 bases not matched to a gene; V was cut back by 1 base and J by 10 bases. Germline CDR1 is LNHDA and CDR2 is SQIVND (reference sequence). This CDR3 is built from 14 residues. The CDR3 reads CASSIAGDRVIYTF. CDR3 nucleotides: TGTGCCAGTAGTATAGCGGGGGACAGGGTGATCTACACCTTC.

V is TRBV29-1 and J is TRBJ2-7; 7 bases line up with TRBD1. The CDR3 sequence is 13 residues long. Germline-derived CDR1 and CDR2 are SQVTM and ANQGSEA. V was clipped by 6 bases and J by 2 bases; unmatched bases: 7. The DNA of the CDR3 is TGCAGCGTCGCCCGGGACAGCGCCTACGAGCAGTACTTC. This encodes CSVARDSAYEQYF.

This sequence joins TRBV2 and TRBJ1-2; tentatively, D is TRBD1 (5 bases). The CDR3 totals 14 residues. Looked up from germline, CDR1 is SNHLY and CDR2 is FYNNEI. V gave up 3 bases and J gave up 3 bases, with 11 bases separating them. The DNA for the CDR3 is TGTGCCAGCAGTGAGACGGACAAGTACTATGGCTACACCTTC. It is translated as CASSETDKYYGYTF. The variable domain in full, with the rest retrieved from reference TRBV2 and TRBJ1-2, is EPEVTQTPSHQVTQMGQEVILRCVPISNHLYFYWYRQILGQKVEFLVSFYNNEISEKSEIFDDQFSVERPDGSNFTLKIRSTKLEDSAMYFCASSETDKYYGYTFGSGTRLTVV.

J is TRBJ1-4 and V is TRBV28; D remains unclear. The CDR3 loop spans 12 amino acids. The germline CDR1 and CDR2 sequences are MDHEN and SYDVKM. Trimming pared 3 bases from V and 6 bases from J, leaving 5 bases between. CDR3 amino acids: CASSLVYEKLFF. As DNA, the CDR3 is TGTGCCAGCAGTTTGGTTTATGAAAAACTGTTTTTT.

In DNA, the CDR3 is TGTGCCAGTTCAGGACCCTCAGGAGAGACCCAGTACTTC. Translated, it gives CASSGPSGETQYF. The chain combines TRBV19 with TRBJ2-5; D gene unclear. V gave up 8 bases and J gave up 4 bases, with 14 bases separating them. The CDR3 is made up of 13 amino acids. Germline V lookup: CDR1 LNHDA, CDR2 SQIVND (reference sequence).

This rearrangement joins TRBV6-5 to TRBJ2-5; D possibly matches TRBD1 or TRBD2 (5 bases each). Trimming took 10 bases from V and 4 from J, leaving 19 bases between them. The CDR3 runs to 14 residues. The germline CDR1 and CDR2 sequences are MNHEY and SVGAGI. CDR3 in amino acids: CATWGRDEGETQYF. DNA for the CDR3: TGTGCCACCTGGGGCCGGGATGAAGGAGAGACCCAGTACTTC.

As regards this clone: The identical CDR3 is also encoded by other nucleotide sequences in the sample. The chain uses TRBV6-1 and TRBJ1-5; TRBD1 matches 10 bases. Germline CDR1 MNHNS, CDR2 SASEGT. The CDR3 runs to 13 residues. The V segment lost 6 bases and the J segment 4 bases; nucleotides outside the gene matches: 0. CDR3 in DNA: TGTGCCAGCAGGGGACAGGGGAATCAGCCCCAGCATTTT. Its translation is CASRGQGNQPQHF.

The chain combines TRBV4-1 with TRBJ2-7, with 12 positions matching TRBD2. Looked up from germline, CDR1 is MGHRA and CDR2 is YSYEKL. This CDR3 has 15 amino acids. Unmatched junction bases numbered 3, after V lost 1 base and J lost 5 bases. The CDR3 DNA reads TGCGCCAGCAGCCAAGCACTAGCGGGAGGCAACGAGCAGTACTTC. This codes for CASSQALAGGNEQYF.

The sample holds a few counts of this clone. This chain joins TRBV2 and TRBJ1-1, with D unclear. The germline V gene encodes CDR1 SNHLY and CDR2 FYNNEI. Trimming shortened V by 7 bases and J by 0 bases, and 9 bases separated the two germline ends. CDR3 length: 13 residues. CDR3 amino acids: CASKAEMNTEAFF. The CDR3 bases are TGTGCCAGCAAGGCAGAAATGAACACTGAAGCTTTCTTT.

The CDR3 region has the DNA TGTGCCAGCAGTTGGGCGGGCGGTGCCTACGAGCAGTACTTC. Translated, it gives CASSWAGGAYEQYF. The genes are TRBV6-5 and TRBJ2-7; D is possibly TRBD2 (5 bases). The V end was cut by 4 bases, the J end by 2 bases, with 12 bases between. Germline CDR1 and CDR2: MNHEY and SVGAGI. The CDR3 contains 14 residues.

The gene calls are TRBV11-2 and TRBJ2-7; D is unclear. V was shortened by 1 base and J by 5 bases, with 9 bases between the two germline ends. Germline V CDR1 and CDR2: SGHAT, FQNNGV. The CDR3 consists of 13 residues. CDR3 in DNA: TGTGCCAGCAGCTTAGTACTGGATGACGAGCAGTACTTC. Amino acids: CASSLVLDDEQYF. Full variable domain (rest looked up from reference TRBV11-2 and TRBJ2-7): EAGVAQSPRYKIIEKRQSVAFWCNPISGHATLYWYQQILGQGPKLLIQFQNNGVVDDSQLPKDRFSAERLKGVDSTLKIQPAKLEDSAVYLCASSLVLDDEQYFGPGTRLTVT.

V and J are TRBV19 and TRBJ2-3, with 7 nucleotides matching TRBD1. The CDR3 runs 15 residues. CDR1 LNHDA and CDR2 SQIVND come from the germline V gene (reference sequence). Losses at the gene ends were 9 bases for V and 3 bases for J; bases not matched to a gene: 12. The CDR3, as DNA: TGTGCCAGCAACCGGAAAAAACAGGGGACAGATACGCAGTATTTT. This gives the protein CASNRKKQGTDTQYF.

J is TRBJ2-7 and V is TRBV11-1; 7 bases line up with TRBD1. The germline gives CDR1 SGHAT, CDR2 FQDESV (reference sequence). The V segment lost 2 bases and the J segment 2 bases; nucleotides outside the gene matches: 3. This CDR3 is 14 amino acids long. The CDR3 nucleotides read TGTGCCAGCAGCTTACAGGGGGTGACCTACGAGCAGTACTTC. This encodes CASSLQGVTYEQYF.

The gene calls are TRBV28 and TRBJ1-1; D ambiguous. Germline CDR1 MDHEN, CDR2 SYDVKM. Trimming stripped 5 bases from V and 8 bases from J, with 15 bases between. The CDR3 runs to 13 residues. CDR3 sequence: CASSLSWAVEAFF. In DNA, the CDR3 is TGTGCCAGCAGTCTTTCTTGGGCGGTAGAAGCTTTCTTT.

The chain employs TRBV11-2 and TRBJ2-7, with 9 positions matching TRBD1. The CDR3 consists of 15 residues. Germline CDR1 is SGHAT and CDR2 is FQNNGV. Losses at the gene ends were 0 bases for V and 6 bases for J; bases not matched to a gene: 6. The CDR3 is CASSLDSQGAREQYF. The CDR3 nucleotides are TGTGCCAGCAGCTTAGATTCACAGGGGGCTCGCGAGCAGTACTTC.

The CDR3 region is CASSPYTQGPLEAFF. The CDR3 DNA reads as TGTGCCAGCTCACCTTATACACAGGGGCCACTTGAAGCTTTCTTT. V and J are TRBV18 and TRBJ1-1, with 7 bases fitting TRBD1. Germline V gene sequence: CDR1 KGHSH, CDR2 LQKENI. The CDR3 spans 15 residues. V lost 3 bases and J lost 7; bases outside the gene matches: 11. The whole variable domain, filled in from reference TRBV18 and TRBJ1-1, reads NAGVMQNPRHLVRRRGQEARLRCSPMKGHSHVYWYRQLPEEGLKFMVYLQKENIIDESGMPKERFSAEFPKEGPSILRIQQVVRGDSAAYFCASSPYTQGPLEAFFGQGTRLTVV.

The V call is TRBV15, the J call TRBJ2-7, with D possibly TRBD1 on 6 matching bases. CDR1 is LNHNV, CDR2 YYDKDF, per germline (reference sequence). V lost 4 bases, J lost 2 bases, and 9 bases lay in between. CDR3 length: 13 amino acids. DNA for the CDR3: TGTGCCACCAGCAAAACAGGGACCTACGAGCAGTACTTC. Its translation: CATSKTGTYEQYF.

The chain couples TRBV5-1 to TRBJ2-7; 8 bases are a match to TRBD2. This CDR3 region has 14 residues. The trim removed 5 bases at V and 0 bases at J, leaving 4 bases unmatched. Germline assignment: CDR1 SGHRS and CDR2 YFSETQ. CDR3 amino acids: CASRTGGSSYEQYF. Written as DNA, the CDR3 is TGCGCCAGCAGGACGGGAGGGAGCTCCTACGAGCAGTACTTC.

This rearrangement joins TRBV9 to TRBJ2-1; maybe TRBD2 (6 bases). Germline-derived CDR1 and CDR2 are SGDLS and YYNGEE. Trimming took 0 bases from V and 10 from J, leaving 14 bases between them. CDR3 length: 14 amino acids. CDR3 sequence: CASSVATGTREQFF. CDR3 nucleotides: TGTGCCAGCAGCGTAGCTACGGGGACTCGGGAGCAGTTCTTC.

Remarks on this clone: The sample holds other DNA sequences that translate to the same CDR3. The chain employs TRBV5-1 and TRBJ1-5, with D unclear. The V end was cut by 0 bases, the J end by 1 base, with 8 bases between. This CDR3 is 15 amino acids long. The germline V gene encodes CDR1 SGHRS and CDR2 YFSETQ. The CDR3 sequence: CASSLGPGSNQPQHF. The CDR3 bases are TGCGCCAGCAGCTTGGGACCGGGAAGCAATCAGCCCCAGCATTTT.

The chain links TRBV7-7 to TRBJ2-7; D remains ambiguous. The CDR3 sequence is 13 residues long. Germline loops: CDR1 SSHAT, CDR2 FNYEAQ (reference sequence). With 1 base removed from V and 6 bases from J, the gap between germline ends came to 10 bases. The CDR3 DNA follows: TGTGCCAGCAGCTTAGGAGTTTCGGGCGAGCAGTACTTC. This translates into CASSLGVSGEQYF.

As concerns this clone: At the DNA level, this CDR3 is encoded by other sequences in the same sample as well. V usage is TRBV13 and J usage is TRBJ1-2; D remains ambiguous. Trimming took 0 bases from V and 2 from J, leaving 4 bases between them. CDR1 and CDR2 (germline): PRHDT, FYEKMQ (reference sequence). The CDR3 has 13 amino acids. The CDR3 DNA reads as TGTGCCAGCAGCTTAGGGCGGAACTATGGCTACACCTTC. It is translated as CASSLGRNYGYTF.

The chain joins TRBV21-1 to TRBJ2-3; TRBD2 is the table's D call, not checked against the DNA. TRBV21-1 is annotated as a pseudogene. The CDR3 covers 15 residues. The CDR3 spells CASSKGAGVEDTQYF. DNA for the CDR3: TGTGCCAGCAGCAAGGGAGCGGGAGTAGAAGATACGCAGTATTTT.

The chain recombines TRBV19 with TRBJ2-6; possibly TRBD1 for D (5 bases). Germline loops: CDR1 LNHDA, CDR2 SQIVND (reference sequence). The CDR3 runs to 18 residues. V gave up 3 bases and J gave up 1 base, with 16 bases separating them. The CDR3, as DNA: TGTGCCAGTAGTATGACGGACACGGTGGGATCTGGGGCCAACGTCCTGACTTTC. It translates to CASSMTDTVGSGANVLTF.